This TCR beta chain was sequenced during a study of T cell responses to AZD1222 COVID-19 vaccine. General study points: Spike-specific TCR depth and breadth grew after two AZD1222 doses. Spike was spanned by vaccine-associated CD4 TCRs, with dominance at 160-218 and 743-854. The donor cohort was predominantly white British with a female majority, and clonal diversity may have been underestimated.

Trimming left V 3 bases short and J 4 bases short, with 10 bases between. Looked up from germline, CDR1 is SGHAT and CDR2 is FQNNGV. The length of the CDR3 is 13 residues. Repertoires were generated with immunoSEQ multiplex PCR, while TCRdb's copy carries only in-frame clones and drops some. The sample lists approximately 140,000 clones, about 90% occurring once. Comment on this clone: Antigen unknown.

It was second doses at about 4 or about 12 weeks that were pooled. This clonotype was obtained from an adult who received the AZD1222 COVID-19 vaccine. The input for sequencing was peripheral blood, taken 28 days after the second AZD1222 dose. The chain is built from TRBV11-2 and TRBJ2-7; D gene unclear. As DNA, the CDR3 is TGTGCCAGCAGCTTGGCACTCAATTACGAGCAGTACTTC. It specifies CASSLALNYEQYF.